These 25 T cell receptor beta chains originate from one sample sequenced in a study of cytomegalovirus exposure and HLA in healthy donors. PCR primers comprised 60 Vbeta and 13 Jbeta primers. This table comes from immunoSEQ multiplex PCR, and its TCRdb copy is limited to in-frame clones, with some not included. The data hold tens of thousands of clones, with around three quarters observed a single time. Material for sequencing was PBMCs. These receptors all stem from a man in his 60s in good health and CMV-seronegative.

This chain links TRBV4-3 with TRBJ2-5; possible D gene TRBD2, 6 bases. Trimming took off 0 bases at V and 5 bases at J, with 13 bases between the two ends. CDR1 is LGHNA and CDR2 is YSLEER in the germline V gene. CDR3 size: 15 residues. The CDR3 region has the DNA TGCGCCAGCAGCCAAGATTTGGAGGGGTTGGAGACCCAGTACTTC. Translation gives CASSQDLEGLETQYF.

The chain couples TRBV2 to TRBJ1-1, with D maybe TRBD1 (5 bases). This CDR3 contains 15 residues. Trimming cost V 6 bases and J 1 base, with 15 bases left between them. Per the germline V gene, CDR1 is SNHLY and CDR2 is FYNNEI. The CDR3 nucleotides are TGTGCCAGCAGCTCCGACAGCCTCGGGAACACTGAAGCTTTCTTT. Its protein product is CASSSDSLGNTEAFF.

This chain joins TRBV9 and TRBJ2-2, with D unclear. The CDR3 has 14 amino acids. V was cut by 4 bases and J by 1 base, with 8 bases left in between. CDR1 and CDR2 from the germline V gene are SGDLS and YYNGEE. CDR3 sequence: CASSPHKNTGELFF. CDR3 bases: TGTGCCAGCAGCCCCCACAAGAACACCGGGGAGCTGTTTTTT.

The rearrangement uses TRBV10-3 and TRBJ2-7; D perhaps matches TRBD1 (5 bases). V dropped 2 bases and J dropped 0 bases, with 14 bases sitting between them. Germline values: CDR1 ENHRY, CDR2 SYGVKD. The CDR3 is 16 amino acids. In nucleotides, the CDR3 is TGTGCCATCAGTGAGCCTGTGGCAGGGTCCTCCTACGAGCAGTACTTC. It codes for CAISEPVAGSSYEQYF.

J is TRBJ1-5 and V is TRBV6-5; 10 nucleotides line up with TRBD1. Trimming took 9 bases from V and 2 from J; bases not matched to a gene: 1. Germline values: CDR1 MNHEY, CDR2 SVGAGI. The CDR3 spans 13 residues. As DNA, the CDR3 is TGTGCCAGTGGACAGGGGGGCAATCAGCCCCAGCATTTT. It translates to CASGQGGNQPQHF.

The CDR3 loop reads CASSLDWDRVGYEQYF. CDR3 in DNA: TGTGCCAGCAGCTTAGATTGGGACAGGGTAGGGTACGAGCAGTACTTC. The chain uses TRBV7-2 and TRBJ2-7; 9 bases agree with TRBD1. This CDR3 region has 16 residues. CDR1 is SGHTA and CDR2 is FQGNSA in the germline V gene. V trimming: 1 base; J trimming: 4 bases; junction bases outside the gene matches: 8.

The V and J genes are TRBV28 and TRBJ1-2; D remains ambiguous. The V end lost 4 bases, the J end lost 4 bases, and 19 bases lay between the germline ends. From germline, CDR1 is MDHEN and CDR2 SYDVKM. The CDR3 is 16 amino acids. The CDR3 protein is CASSSGRRQRIYGYTF. CDR3 DNA sequence: TGTGCCAGCAGTTCGGGGAGAAGGCAGCGGATCTATGGCTACACCTTC.

The rearrangement links TRBV4-2 to TRBJ2-7; 7 nucleotides line up with TRBD2. The CDR3 contains 15 residues. Unmatched junction bases numbered 7, after V lost 3 bases and J lost 2 bases. CDR1 and CDR2 (germline): LGHNA, YNFKEQ. CDR3 nucleotides: TGTGCCAGCAGCCAGAGAGCGGGAACCGCCTACGAGCAGTACTTC. It specifies CASSQRAGTAYEQYF.

The V gene is TRBV5-1, the J gene TRBJ1-3; 7 bases match TRBD1. Germline values: CDR1 SGHRS, CDR2 YFSETQ. This CDR3 has 16 residues. Trimming cost V 0 bases and J 2 bases; bases outside gene matches: 5. The CDR3 region has the DNA TGCGCCAGCAGCTTGGGAGGAGGGGGCCCTGGAAACACCATATATTTT. Its translation is CASSLGGGGPGNTIYF.

The chain has TRBV2 and TRBJ1-2, with no clear D. The CDR3 has 11 amino acids. Germline values: CDR1 SNHLY, CDR2 FYNNEI. Trimming removed 8 bases at V and 8 bases at J, with 12 bases between. The CDR3 region is CASEQAGGYTF. CDR3 DNA: TGTGCCAGCGAGCAGGCTGGCGGCTACACCTTC.

The table lists this clone with a few counts. The chain uses TRBV19 and TRBJ2-7; 7 bases align to TRBD1. The V segment lost 5 bases and the J segment 3 bases; nucleotides outside the gene matches: 10. Germline V gene sequence: CDR1 LNHDA, CDR2 SQIVND (reference sequence). The CDR3 contains 15 residues. CDR3 coding DNA: TGTGCCAGTAGTTTTGACAGGGTAGGGCTCTACGAGCAGTACTTC. This translates into CASSFDRVGLYEQYF.

There are a few counts of this clone. This chain uses TRBV28 with TRBJ1-5; D is perhaps TRBD1 (6 bases). Germline loops: CDR1 MDHEN, CDR2 SYDVKM. V lost 9 bases and J 2 bases, leaving 11 bases between the germline ends. The CDR3 is made up of 13 amino acids. The CDR3 sequence: CASFTGRNQPQHF. CDR3 nucleotide sequence: TGTGCCAGTTTCACAGGGCGCAATCAGCCCCAGCATTTT. The whole variable domain, remainder taken from reference TRBV28 and TRBJ1-5, is DVKVTQSSRYLVKRTGEKVFLECVQDMDHENMFWYRQDPGLGLRLIYFSYDVKMKEKGDIPEGYSVSREKKERFSLILESASTNQTSMYLCASFTGRNQPQHFGDGTRLSIL.

The rearrangement uses TRBV7-8 and TRBJ2-5; maybe TRBD2 (6 bases). The CDR3 consists of 17 residues. The V and J ends lost 5 bases and 2 bases respectively, with 21 bases between them. Germline loops: CDR1 SGHVS, CDR2 FQNEAQ. Written as DNA, the CDR3 is TGTGCCAGCAGCCGTGTTATCGGGGGTCCTTCACAAGAGACCCAGTACTTC. Translation gives CASSRVIGGPSQETQYF. Full variable domain (missing parts from reference TRBV7-8 and TRBJ2-5): GAGVSQSPRYKVAKRGQDVALRCDPISGHVSLFWYQQALGQGPEFLTYFQNEAQLDKSGLPSDRFFAERPEGSVSTLKIQRTQQEDSAVYLCASSRVIGGPSQETQYFGPGTRLLVL.

The chain has TRBV28 and TRBJ2-7; TRBD1 matches 10 bases. The CDR3 consists of 16 residues. Germline values: CDR1 MDHEN, CDR2 SYDVKM. J gave up 5 bases and V 1 base, and 8 bases lay outside the gene matches. CDR3 bases: TGTGCCAGCAGTTTATCCAGGACAGGGGGGTGGCACGAGCAGTACTTC. This sequence encodes CASSLSRTGGWHEQYF.

This rearrangement joins TRBV11-2 to TRBJ1-1; unclear D gene. Trimming removed 3 bases at V and 3 bases at J, with 23 bases between. Germline V gene sequence: CDR1 SGHAT, CDR2 FQNNGV. CDR3 length: 18 amino acids. The CDR3 loop reads CASSLGWRRAGVDTEAFF. The CDR3, as DNA: TGTGCCAGCAGCTTGGGTTGGCGGAGGGCGGGAGTGGACACTGAAGCTTTCTTT. Full variable domain (missing parts from reference TRBV11-2 and TRBJ1-1): EAGVAQSPRYKIIEKRQSVAFWCNPISGHATLYWYQQILGQGPKLLIQFQNNGVVDDSQLPKDRFSAERLKGVDSTLKIQPAKLEDSAVYLCASSLGWRRAGVDTEAFFGQGTRLTVV.

The chain employs TRBV5-4 and TRBJ2-7; 7 bases fit TRBD1. V dropped 7 bases and J dropped 2; count of bases not matched to a gene: 3. CDR1 and CDR2 (germline): SGHNT, YYREEE (reference sequence). CDR3 length: 12 amino acids. The CDR3 DNA reads TGTGCCAGCGGGACAGACGCCTACGAGCAGTACTTC. This sequence encodes CASGTDAYEQYF.

This clone came up once. This chain uses TRBV4-1 with TRBJ2-7; D gene unclear. In germline, CDR1 is MGHRA, CDR2 YSYEKL. This CDR3 has 13 residues. Trimming cost V 0 bases and J 3 bases, with 6 bases left between them. The CDR3 DNA reads as TGCGCCAGCAGCCAAGACCACTTCTACGAGCAGTACTTC. This gives the protein CASSQDHFYEQYF.

The chain joins TRBV4-3 to TRBJ2-1, with TRBD2 matching 9 bases. Per germline, CDR1 LGHNA and CDR2 YSLEER. V lost 0 bases and J lost 7; bases outside the gene matches: 10. This CDR3 has 17 amino acids. The CDR3 DNA reads as TGCGCCAGCAGCCAAGATGTGGGGCGGGGGGGTAAAAATGAGCAGTTCTTC. It encodes CASSQDVGRGGKNEQFF.

The rearrangement links TRBV7-2 to TRBJ2-1; 13 nucleotides match TRBD2. The germline V gene has CDR1 SGHTA and CDR2 FQGNSA. CDR3 length: 15 residues. J lost 4 bases, V lost 6 bases, and 3 bases had no gene match. The CDR3 bases are TGTGCCAGCAGTAAGACTAGCGGGGGGTACAATGAGCAGTTCTTC. Translating gives CASSKTSGGYNEQFF.

The chain links TRBV6-1 to TRBJ1-2, with unresolved D. The V and J ends lost 0 bases and 13 bases respectively, with 12 bases between them. Germline CDR1 and CDR2: MNHNS and SASEGT. The CDR3 is 12 residues long. The CDR3 region is CASSEARIRGTF. In DNA, the CDR3 is TGTGCCAGCAGTGAAGCGAGGATTCGGGGCACCTTC.

The genes are TRBV11-3 and TRBJ1-5; no clear D gene. Looked up from germline, CDR1 is SGHNT and CDR2 is YENEEA. CDR3 length: 11 amino acids. V lost 5 bases to trimming and J lost 7 bases, with 6 bases between them. CDR3 in DNA: TGTGCCAGCAGCACTGAACAGCCCCAGCATTTT. It codes for CASSTEQPQHF.

The V and J genes are TRBV5-1 and TRBJ1-2, with a weak D call TRBD1 (6 bases). V was trimmed by 3 bases and J by 14 bases, leaving 14 bases between them. CDR1 is SGHRS and CDR2 is YFSETQ in the germline V gene. The CDR3 has 11 amino acids. The CDR3 DNA sequence: TGCGCCAGCAGCTCGGACAGCTCTTTGACCTTC. Amino acids: CASSSDSSLTF.

The chain joins TRBV6-1 to TRBJ2-2, with D possibly TRBD1 on 7 matching bases. The CDR3 extends over 15 amino acids. V was cut by 7 bases and J by 0 bases, with 12 bases left in between. The germline V gene encodes CDR1 MNHNS and CDR2 SASEGT. The CDR3 region is CASNRGLANTGELFF. The DNA for the CDR3 is TGTGCCAGCAACAGGGGACTTGCGAACACCGGGGAGCTGTTTTTT.

The chain is built from TRBV19 and TRBJ1-5; 7 bases agree with TRBD1. Germline V gene data show CDR1 as LNHDA and CDR2 as SQIVND (reference sequence). Unmatched junction bases numbered 4, after V lost 6 bases and J lost 5 bases. This CDR3 has 13 amino acids. CDR3 DNA sequence: TGTGCCAGTAGAACGACAGGGTATCAGCCCCAGCATTTT. Its translation: CASRTTGYQPQHF.

The chain joins TRBV5-1 to TRBJ1-3; TRBD1 matches 8 bases. The CDR3 sequence is 15 residues long. Germline CDR1 and CDR2: SGHRS and YFSETQ. Losses at the gene ends were 0 bases for V and 4 bases for J; bases not matched to a gene: 3. CDR3 residues: CASSLGGTGGNTIYF. CDR3 nucleotides: TGCGCCAGCAGCTTGGGAGGGACAGGAGGAAACACCATATATTTT.